Presented here are 14 T cell receptor beta chains from one specimen sequenced in a study of breast tumors, draining lymph nodes, adjacent tissues. TCRdb reprocessed the multiplex PCR reads via MiXCR and lists one record per CDR3 protein. In the table there are more than 200,000 distinct CDR3 sequences, about 32% of which are singletons. Samples came from axillary lymph nodes draining the breast cancer. Material for sequencing was axillary lymph node tissue. The receptors shown here come from a female donor with breast cancer. Some clones in this sample may be carry-over from other donors' samples.

The V gene is TRBV5-1, the J gene TRBJ1-2, with TRBD1 identical over 9 bases. This CDR3 has 14 residues. The trim removed 4 bases at V and 13 bases at J, leaving 14 bases unmatched. The V gene's germline CDR1 is SGHRS and CDR2 YFSETQ. The CDR3 nucleotides are TGCGCCAGCAGCCCCGACAGGGGGACGGAGGGCCGCACCTTC. It codes for CASSPDRGTEGRTF.

This clonotype was detected many times. The J gene is TRBJ2-1, the V gene TRBV12-3 or TRBV12-4; D might be TRBD1 or TRBD2, each matching 5 bases. V was cut by 8 bases and J by 3 bases, with 17 bases left in between. The CDR3 is 15 residues long. Here the CDR3 DNA reads TGTGCCAGCTCCCCCGGGACCACCTTCTACAATGAGCAGTTCTTC. Protein product: CASSPGTTFYNEQFF.

This clonotype was counted ten times or more. The chain's CDR3 is CATSTDKPPYGYTF. The CDR3 DNA reads TGTGCCACCAGCACGGATAAACCGCCCTATGGCTACACCTTC. This rearrangement joins TRBV24-1 to TRBJ1-2, with no clear D. The CDR3 spans 14 residues. V lost 7 bases, J lost 4 bases, and 15 bases lay in between. Germline CDR1 KGHDR, CDR2 SFDVKD.

This clonotype has ten or more counts. This chain connects TRBV5-4 to TRBJ2-7; 7 bases map to TRBD2. Germline CDR1 is SGHNT and CDR2 is YYREEE (reference sequence). Trimming removed 2 bases from V and 2 bases from J; junction bases left unmatched: 7. This CDR3 contains 15 residues. The CDR3 DNA follows: TGTGCCAGCAGCTTAAGCTGGCGGGAGCCCTACGAGCAGTACTTC. The encoded protein is CASSLSWREPYEQYF.

This clonotype has at least ten counts. DNA of the CDR3: TGTGCCAGCAGATACGGACTAGCGGGAGATCAGGATACGCAGTATTTT. It specifies CASRYGLAGDQDTQYF. The rearrangement uses TRBV7-9 and TRBJ2-3; TRBD2 aligns across 13 bases. Trimming took 6 bases from V and 6 from J; bases not matched to a gene: 9. The CDR3 is 16 amino acids. CDR1 is SEHNR, CDR2 FQNEAQ, per germline (reference sequence).

There are many counts of this clonotype. The V call is TRBV5-1, the J call TRBJ2-7, with D perhaps matching TRBD1 or TRBD2 (5 bases each). The germline V gene encodes CDR1 SGHRS and CDR2 YFSETQ. The CDR3 runs 15 residues. V lost 4 bases and J 0 bases, leaving 14 bases between the germline ends. In DNA form, the CDR3 reads TGCGCCAGCAGCCCCGATGGGGACCCCTCCTACGAGCAGTACTTC. This sequence encodes CASSPDGDPSYEQYF.

V gene TRBV11-2 combines with J gene TRBJ2-1, with D possibly being TRBD1 or TRBD2 (5 bases each). In germline, CDR1 is SGHAT, CDR2 FQNNGV. V gave up 5 bases and J gave up 1 base, with 24 bases separating them. The CDR3 contains 19 residues. CDR3 sequence (DNA): TGTGCCAGCAGCGGAGAGGGACGGGTGGGGCGGGCGTCCTACAATGAGCAGTTCTTC. This gives the protein CASSGEGRVGRASYNEQFF. Based on the CDR3 plus reference TRBV11-2 and TRBJ2-1, the full variable domain is EAGVAQSPRYKIIEKRQSVAFWCNPISGHATLYWYQQILGQGPKLLIQFQNNGVVDDSQLPKDRFSAERLKGVDSTLKIQPAKLEDSAVYLCASSGEGRVGRASYNEQFFGPGTRLTVL.

J is TRBJ1-4 and V is TRBV30; D may be TRBD1 (6 bases). The V end lost 0 bases, the J end lost 4 bases, and 9 bases lay between the germline ends. This CDR3 spans 14 amino acids. The germline V gene has CDR1 GTSNPN and CDR2 SVGIG (reference sequence). CDR3 in amino acids: CAWSVTGINEKLFF. The CDR3 DNA follows: TGTGCCTGGAGTGTGACAGGCATTAATGAAAAACTGTTTTTT.

This chain links TRBV6-6 with TRBJ1-6, with D tentatively TRBD1 (5 bases). Trimming pared 0 bases from V and 7 bases from J, leaving 10 bases between. CDR1 is MNHNY, CDR2 SVGAGI, per germline (reference sequence). This CDR3 spans 15 amino acids. In nucleotides, the CDR3 is TGTGCCAGCAGTTACTCGACCGGGACGAATTCACCCCTCCACTTT. It is translated as CASSYSTGTNSPLHF.

About this clonotype: Without the conserved terminal phenylalanine or tryptophan, this CDR3 likely stems from a read error. The V call is TRBV7-9, the J call TRBJ2-5; TRBD1 matches at 12 bases. The CDR3 runs 14 residues. Per germline, CDR1 SEHNR and CDR2 FQNEAQ (reference sequence). CDR3 sequence reads: CASGDRGQQGTQYL. The CDR3, as DNA: TGTGCCAGCGGGGACAGGGGGCAACAAGGGACCCAGTACCTC.

This clonotype has at least ten counts. This sequence joins TRBV5-1 and TRBJ2-3; TRBD2 matches at 9 bases. CDR1 and CDR2 (germline): SGHRS, YFSETQ. This CDR3 comprises 16 residues. V dropped 5 bases and J dropped 6; count of bases not matched to a gene: 13. DNA for the CDR3: TGCGCCAGCAGGAAATATGGCGGGAGGGCCGTTGATACGCAGTATTTT. Residues: CASRKYGGRAVDTQYF.

This clonotype has at least ten counts. V is TRBV6-1 and J is TRBJ2-2, with TRBD1 identical over 8 bases. The trim removed 8 bases at V and 4 bases at J, leaving 9 bases unmatched. The CDR3 has 15 amino acids. Germline V lookup: CDR1 MNHNS, CDR2 SASEGT. The CDR3 here is CASVWTGKGTGELFF. The CDR3 region has the DNA TGTGCCAGCGTCTGGACAGGGAAGGGCACCGGGGAGCTGTTTTTT.

This clonotype was seen ten or more times. The chain uses TRBV5-5 and TRBJ2-1; D gene unclear. CDR3 length: 12 residues. V shed 4 bases and J shed 8 bases, with 10 bases lying between them. Looked up from germline, CDR1 is SGHKS and CDR2 is YYEKEE (reference sequence). Here the CDR3 reads CASSAREDEQFF. DNA of the CDR3: TGTGCCAGCAGCGCCCGCGAGGATGAGCAGTTCTTC.

This clonotype was observed at least ten times. A clone one base away is much larger, so this may be a read error. The conserved closing phenylalanine or tryptophan is absent in this CDR3, likely reflecting a read error. V is TRBV14 and J is TRBJ2-5; 7 bases agree with TRBD1. V gave up 4 bases and J gave up 5 bases; unmatched junction bases: 4. The length of the CDR3 is 13 residues. CDR1 SGHDN and CDR2 FVKESK come from the germline V gene. The CDR3 coding sequence is TGTGCCAGCAGCCGAACAGGGGTGGAGACCCAGTACTCC. Translating gives CASSRTGVETQYS.